This T cell receptor (beta chain) is from a study of shared T cell receptors in the human thymus (dated by TCRdb to about 2021). Study-level background: The study examined how self-reactive, shared T-cell receptor alpha chains are generated in the human thymus.

The method behind the library was the immunoSEQ multiplex PCR assay. As stored in TCRdb, this immuneACCESS dataset retains in-frame rearrangements with V and J assigned. A fraction of the clones does not appear; measured against another copy, unresolved V genes explain less than half of the discrepancy, and the remainder lacks a known reason. This sample holds 700,000 or so clones; over 75% were observed only once. Jointly, the top ten make up under 0.012% of the sample. From its cysteine to its phenylalanine, the CDR3 spans 16 amino acids. The sequence is cut down to CDR3 DNA, 48 bases in frame from base 1. According to the germline V gene, CDR1 reads MNHNS and CDR2 reads SASEGT. V sheds 3 bases and J sheds 2 bases, leaving 14 bases between their ends. For this clone: Its antigen is currently not known. Base qualities are not provided; no much larger clone lies one nucleotide away.

These data are also associated with another study on human thymus T cells. As that second study puts it: Immunologically healthy infants undergoing open corrective cardiac surgery for congenital heart defects in Finland were used as donors. The thymus tissue came from surgical resects taken out during corrective cardiac surgery. Biased V and J gene segment usage appeared to be present in both thymic and peripheral blood repertoires. According to the related research, thymic TCR repertoires were highly overlapping among unrelated individuals. TCR alpha and beta repertoires from about 8 infant thymus samples and four related peripheral blood samples were characterized in the study. Donor ages ranged from roughly 6 to 250 days, and the cohort comprised six or seven male and a couple of female infants. After being mechanically released from the tissue, thymocytes were kept at -70 degrees C in pellets of 10-30 million cells. Genomic DNA was extracted from frozen cell pellets with a QIAsymphony instrument. TCRB and TCRAD loci were amplified from a standardized quantity of quality-controlled genomic DNA using the immunoSEQ multiplex PCR assay. Amplicons spanned the V(D)J region at a length sufficient to cover the CDR3 and identify V and J genes. The commercial immunoSEQ service was used to sequence amplicons on an Illumina platform. Primer bias and sequencing errors were corrected as previously described, and TCRAD and TCRB were defined on the basis of the IMGT database. immunoSEQ Analyzer 3.0 and VDJTools were used for repertoire analysis, which covered basic statistics, V/J segment usage, diversity estimates, rarefaction and pairwise overlap. To estimate diversity, the Chao1, ChaoE, Efron-Thisted, Shannon and inverse Simpson indices were applied, and diversity was also estimated on datasets down-sampled to the smallest sample. Repertoire overlap used strict matching of CDR3 nucleotide sequence, V gene and J gene, with Jaccard-based multidimensional scaling clustering. Thymus samples yielded on average approximately 840,000 unique TCRB clonotypes, compared with around 84,000 from blood samples.

This receptor chain uses TRBV6-1 and TRBJ1-3; a confident D gene designation cannot be given. The receptor was derived from a girl in the first two years of life with a congenital heart defect. Donor details come from another sample of the same person, matched by shared clones. Sequencing used thymocytes. In nucleotide form, the sequence is TGTGCCAGCAGTGACCTGACACCTGATGCTGGAAACACCATATATTTT. Translated, this is CASSDLTPDAGNTIYF.